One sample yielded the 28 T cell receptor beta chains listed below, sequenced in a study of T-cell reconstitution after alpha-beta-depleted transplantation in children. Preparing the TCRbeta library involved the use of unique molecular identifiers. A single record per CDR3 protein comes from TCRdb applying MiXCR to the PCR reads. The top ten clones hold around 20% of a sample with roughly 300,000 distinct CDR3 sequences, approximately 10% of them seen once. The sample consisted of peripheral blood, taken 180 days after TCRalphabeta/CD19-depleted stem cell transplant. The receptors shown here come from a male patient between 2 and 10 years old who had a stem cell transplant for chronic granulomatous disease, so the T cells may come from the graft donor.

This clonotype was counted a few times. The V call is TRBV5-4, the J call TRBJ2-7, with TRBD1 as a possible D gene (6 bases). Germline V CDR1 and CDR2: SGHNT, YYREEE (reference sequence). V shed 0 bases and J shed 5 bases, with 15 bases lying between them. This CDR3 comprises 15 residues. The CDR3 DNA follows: TGTGCCAGCAGCTTGGCCGGGACAATTTCGGACGAGCAGTACTTC. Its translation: CASSLAGTISDEQYF.

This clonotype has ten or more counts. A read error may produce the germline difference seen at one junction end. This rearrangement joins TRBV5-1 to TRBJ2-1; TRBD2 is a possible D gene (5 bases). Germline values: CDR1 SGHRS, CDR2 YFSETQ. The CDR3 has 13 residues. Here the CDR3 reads CASSLGPYNEQFF. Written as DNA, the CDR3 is TGTGCTAGCAGCCTTGGTCCTTACAATGAGCAGTTCTTC.

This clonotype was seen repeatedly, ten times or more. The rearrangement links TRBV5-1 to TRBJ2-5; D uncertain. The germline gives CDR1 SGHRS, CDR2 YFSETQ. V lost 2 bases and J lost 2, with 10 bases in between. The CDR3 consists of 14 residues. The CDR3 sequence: CASSFQTGQETQYF. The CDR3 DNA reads TGCGCCAGCAGCTTCCAAACTGGGCAAGAGACCCAGTACTTC.

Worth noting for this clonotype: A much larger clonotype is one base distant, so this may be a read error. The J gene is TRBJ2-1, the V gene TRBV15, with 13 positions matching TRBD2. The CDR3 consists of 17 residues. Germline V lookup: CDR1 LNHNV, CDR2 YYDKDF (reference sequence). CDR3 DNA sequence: TGTGCCACCAGCAGAAATGGTGGACTAGCGGGAGTTAATGAGCATTTCTTC. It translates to CATSRNGGLAGVNEHFF.

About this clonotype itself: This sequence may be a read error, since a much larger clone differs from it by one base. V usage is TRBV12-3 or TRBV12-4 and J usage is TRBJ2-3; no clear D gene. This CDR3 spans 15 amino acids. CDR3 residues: CTSSPLTPSTDTQYF. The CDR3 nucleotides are TGTACCAGCAGTCCCCTCACCCCTAGCACAGATACGCAGTATTTT.

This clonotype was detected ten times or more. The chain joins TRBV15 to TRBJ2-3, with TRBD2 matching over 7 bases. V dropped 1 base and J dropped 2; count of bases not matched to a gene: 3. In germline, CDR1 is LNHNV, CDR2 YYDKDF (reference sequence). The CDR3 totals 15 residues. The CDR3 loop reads CATSRAGGPTDTQYF. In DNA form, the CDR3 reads TGTGCCACCAGCAGAGCGGGAGGACCCACAGATACGCAGTATTTT.

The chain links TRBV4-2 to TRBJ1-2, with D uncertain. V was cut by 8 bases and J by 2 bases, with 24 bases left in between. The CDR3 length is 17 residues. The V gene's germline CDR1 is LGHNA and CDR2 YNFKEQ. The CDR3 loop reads CASGPRPAWDSNYGYTF. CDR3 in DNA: TGTGCCAGCGGCCCCCGGCCGGCATGGGATTCAAACTATGGCTACACCTTC.

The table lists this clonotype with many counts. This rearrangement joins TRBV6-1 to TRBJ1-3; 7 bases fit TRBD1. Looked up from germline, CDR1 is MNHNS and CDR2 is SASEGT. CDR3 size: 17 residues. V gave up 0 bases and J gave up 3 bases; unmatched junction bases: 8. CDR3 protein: CASSEAHRGGFGNTIYF. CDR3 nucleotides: TGTGCCAGCAGTGAAGCCCACAGGGGAGGTTTTGGAAACACCATATATTTT.

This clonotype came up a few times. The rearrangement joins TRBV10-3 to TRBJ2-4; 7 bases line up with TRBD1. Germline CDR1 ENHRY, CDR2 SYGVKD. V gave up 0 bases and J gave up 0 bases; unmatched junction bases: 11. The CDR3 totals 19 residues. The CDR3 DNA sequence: TGTGCCATCAGTGAGTCGAGCACAGGACAGGCAATAGCCAAAAACATTCAGTACTTC. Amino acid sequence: CAISESSTGQAIAKNIQYF.

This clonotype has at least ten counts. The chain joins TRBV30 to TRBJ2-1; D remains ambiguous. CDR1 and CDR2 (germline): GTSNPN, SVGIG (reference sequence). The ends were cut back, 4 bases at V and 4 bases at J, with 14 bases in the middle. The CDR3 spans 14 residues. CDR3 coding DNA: TGTGCCTGGAAAACTGGCTCCTATTACAATGAGCAGTTCTTC. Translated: CAWKTGSYYNEQFF.

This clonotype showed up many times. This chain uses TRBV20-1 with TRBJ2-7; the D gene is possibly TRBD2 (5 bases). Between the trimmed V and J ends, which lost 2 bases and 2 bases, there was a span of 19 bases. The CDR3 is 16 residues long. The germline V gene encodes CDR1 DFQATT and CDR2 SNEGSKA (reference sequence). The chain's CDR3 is CSARSQGGARTYEQYF. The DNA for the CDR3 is TGCAGTGCTAGAAGTCAAGGAGGCGCCCGGACCTACGAGCAGTACTTC.

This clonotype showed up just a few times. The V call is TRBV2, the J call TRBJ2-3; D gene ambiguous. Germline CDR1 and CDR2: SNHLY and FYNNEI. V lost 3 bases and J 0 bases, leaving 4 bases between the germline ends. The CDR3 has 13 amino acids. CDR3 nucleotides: TGTGCCAGCAGTGAGGACAGCACAGATACGCAGTATTTT. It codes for CASSEDSTDTQYF. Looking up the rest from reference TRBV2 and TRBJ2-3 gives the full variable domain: EPEVTQTPSHQVTQMGQEVILRCVPISNHLYFYWYRQILGQKVEFLVSFYNNEISEKSEIFDDQFSVERPDGSNFTLKIRSTKLEDSAMYFCASSEDSTDTQYFGPGTRLTVL.

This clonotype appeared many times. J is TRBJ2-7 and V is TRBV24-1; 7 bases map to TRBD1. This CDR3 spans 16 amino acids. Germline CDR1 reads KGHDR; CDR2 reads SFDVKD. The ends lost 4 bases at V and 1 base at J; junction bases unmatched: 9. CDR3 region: CATSDTTGTGSYEQYF. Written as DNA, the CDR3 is TGTGCCACCAGTGACACGACAGGGACGGGTTCCTACGAGCAGTACTTC.

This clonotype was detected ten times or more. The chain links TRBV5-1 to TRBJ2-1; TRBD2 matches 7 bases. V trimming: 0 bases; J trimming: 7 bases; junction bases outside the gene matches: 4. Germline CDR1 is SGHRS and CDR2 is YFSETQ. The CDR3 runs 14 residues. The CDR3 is CASSLVSSGNEQFF. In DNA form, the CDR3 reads TGCGCCAGCAGCTTGGTCTCTAGCGGTAATGAGCAGTTCTTC.

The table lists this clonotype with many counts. The CDR3 region has the DNA TGTGCCAGCAGCCCCGACACCAGGGGCATGGCTGTAGATACGCAGTATTTT. This translates into CASSPDTRGMAVDTQYF. The rearrangement links TRBV6-1 to TRBJ2-3; tentatively, D is TRBD1 (6 bases). V lost 6 bases, J lost 5 bases, and 24 bases lay in between. This CDR3 spans 17 amino acids. Germline V CDR1 and CDR2: MNHNS, SASEGT.

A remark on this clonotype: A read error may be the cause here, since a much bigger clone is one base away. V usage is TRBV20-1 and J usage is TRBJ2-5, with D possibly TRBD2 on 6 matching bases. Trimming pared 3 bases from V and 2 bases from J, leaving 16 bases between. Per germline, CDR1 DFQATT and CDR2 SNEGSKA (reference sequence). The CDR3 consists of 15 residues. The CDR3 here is CSARAGGGRQETQYF. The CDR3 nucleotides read TGCAGTGCTAGGGCTGGCGGAGGGAGGCAAGAGACCCAGTACTTC.

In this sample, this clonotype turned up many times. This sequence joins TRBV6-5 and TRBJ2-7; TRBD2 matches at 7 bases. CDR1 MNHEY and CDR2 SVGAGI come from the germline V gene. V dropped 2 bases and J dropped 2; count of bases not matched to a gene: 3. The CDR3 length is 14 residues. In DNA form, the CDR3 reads TGTGCCAGCAGTTACGAACGGGGGGCCTACGAGCAGTACTTC. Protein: CASSYERGAYEQYF.

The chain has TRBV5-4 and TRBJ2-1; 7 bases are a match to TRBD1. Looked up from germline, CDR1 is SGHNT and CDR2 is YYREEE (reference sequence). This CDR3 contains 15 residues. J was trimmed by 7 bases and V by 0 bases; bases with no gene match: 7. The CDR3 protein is CASSLDLTGANEQFF. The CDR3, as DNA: TGTGCCAGCAGCTTGGACCTTACAGGGGCTAATGAGCAGTTCTTC.

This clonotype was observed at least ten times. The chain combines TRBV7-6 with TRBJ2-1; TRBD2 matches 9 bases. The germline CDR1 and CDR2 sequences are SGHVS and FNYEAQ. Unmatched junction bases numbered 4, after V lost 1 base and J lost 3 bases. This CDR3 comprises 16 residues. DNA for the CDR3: TGTGCCAGCAGCTTAGGGCCTAGCGGGGTCTACAATGAGCAGTTCTTC. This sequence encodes CASSLGPSGVYNEQFF.

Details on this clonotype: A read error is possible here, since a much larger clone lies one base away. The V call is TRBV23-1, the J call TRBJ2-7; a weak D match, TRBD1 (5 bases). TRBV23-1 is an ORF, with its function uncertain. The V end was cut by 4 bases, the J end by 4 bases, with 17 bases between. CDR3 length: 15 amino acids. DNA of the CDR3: TGCGCCAGCAGTCGATCCGACAGAGAACAATACGAGCAGTACTTC. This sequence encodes CASSRSDREQYEQYF.

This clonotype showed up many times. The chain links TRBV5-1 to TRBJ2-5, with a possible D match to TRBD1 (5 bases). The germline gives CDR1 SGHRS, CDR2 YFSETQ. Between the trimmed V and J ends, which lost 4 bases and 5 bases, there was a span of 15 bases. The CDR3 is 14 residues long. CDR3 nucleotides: TGCGCCAGCAGCCCTTCCCCAGGGTCCGAGACCCAGTACTTC. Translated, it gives CASSPSPGSETQYF.

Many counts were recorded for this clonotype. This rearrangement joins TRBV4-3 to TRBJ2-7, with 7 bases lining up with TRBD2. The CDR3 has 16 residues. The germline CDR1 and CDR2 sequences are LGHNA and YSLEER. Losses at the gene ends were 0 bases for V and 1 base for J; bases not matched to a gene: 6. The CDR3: CASSQDRQRGSYEQYF. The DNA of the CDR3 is TGCGCCAGCAGCCAAGATCGGCAGCGGGGATCCTACGAGCAGTACTTC.

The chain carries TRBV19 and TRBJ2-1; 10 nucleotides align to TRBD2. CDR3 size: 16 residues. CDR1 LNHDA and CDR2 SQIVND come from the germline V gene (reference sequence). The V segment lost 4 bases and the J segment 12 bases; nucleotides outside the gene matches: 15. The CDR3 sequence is CASSREAGGTHHVQFF. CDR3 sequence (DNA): TGTGCCAGTAGTAGAGAAGCGGGAGGGACCCACCATGTGCAGTTCTTC.

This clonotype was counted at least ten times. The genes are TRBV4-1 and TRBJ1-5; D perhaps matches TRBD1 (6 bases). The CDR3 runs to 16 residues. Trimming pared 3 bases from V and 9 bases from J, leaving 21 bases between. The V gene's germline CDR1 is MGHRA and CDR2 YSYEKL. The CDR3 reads CASSHPPGQGIRPQHF. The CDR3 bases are TGCGCCAGCAGCCACCCCCCGGGCCAGGGGATTAGGCCCCAGCATTTT.

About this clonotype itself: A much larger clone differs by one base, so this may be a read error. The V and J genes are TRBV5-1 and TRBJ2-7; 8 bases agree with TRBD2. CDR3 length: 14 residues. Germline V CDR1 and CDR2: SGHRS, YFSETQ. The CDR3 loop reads CASSSGQREFEQCF. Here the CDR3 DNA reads TGCGCCAGCAGCTCCGGTCAGCGGGAGTTCGAGCAGTGCTTC.

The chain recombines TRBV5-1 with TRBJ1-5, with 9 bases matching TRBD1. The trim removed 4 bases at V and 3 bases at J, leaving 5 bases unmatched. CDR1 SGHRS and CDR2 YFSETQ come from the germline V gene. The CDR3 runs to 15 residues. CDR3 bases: TGCGCCAGCAGCCCAACAGGGGGCCACAATCAGCCCCAGCATTTT. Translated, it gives CASSPTGGHNQPQHF.

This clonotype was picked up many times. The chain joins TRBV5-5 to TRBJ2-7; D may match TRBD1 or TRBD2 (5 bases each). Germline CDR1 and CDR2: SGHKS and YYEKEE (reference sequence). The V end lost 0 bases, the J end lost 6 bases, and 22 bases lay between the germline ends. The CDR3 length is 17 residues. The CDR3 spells CASSLARERTRKGEQYF. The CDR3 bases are TGTGCCAGCAGCTTGGCCAGGGAGAGGACCCGTAAGGGCGAGCAGTACTTC.

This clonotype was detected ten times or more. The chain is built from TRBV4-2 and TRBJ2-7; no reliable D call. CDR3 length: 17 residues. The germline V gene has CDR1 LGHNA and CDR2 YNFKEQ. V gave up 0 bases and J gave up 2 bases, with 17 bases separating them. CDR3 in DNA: TGTGCCAGCAGCCAAGAAGTCGGCCAGAGTAACACCTACGAGCAGTACTTC. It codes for CASSQEVGQSNTYEQYF.